The 12 T cell receptor beta chains reported below all come from one sample, sequenced in a study of naive and memory T cell subsets. Both TRBC1 and TRBC2 were covered by a beta constant-region primer of two equimolar oligonucleotides. TCRdb re-called the UMI-ligation and nested PCR reads through MiXCR, storing one row per CDR3 protein. Of 77,000 or so distinct CDR3 sequences listed, 13% are singletons. The sample consisted of central memory CD4+ T cells from blood. The receptors originated from a human donor in good health.

This clonotype was counted between two and nine times. This chain links TRBV6-6 with TRBJ2-7; perhaps TRBD2 as D (5 bases). Trimming stripped 7 bases from V and 0 bases from J, with 13 bases between. CDR3 length equals 14 residues. Germline V gene lookup returns CDR1 MNHNY and CDR2 SVGAGI (reference sequence). As DNA, the CDR3 is TGTGCCAGCAAACTAAGCGGCAGCTCCTACGAGCAGTACTTC. Translated, it gives CASKLSGSSYEQYF.

The V and J genes are TRBV20-1 and TRBJ2-7, with 7 bases aligning to TRBD1. Trimming removed 6 bases from V and 5 bases from J; junction bases left unmatched: 7. CDR3 length: 12 residues. The germline V gene has CDR1 DFQATT and CDR2 SNEGSKA (reference sequence). Here the CDR3 reads CSAVRDSHEQYF. The CDR3 DNA reads as TGCAGTGCCGTCCGGGACAGCCACGAGCAGTACTTC.

This clonotype was observed many times. The chain has TRBV12-3 or TRBV12-4 and TRBJ2-7; no firm D call. Trimming stripped 4 bases from V and 6 bases from J, with 10 bases between. This CDR3 has 12 residues. The CDR3 bases are TGTGCCAGCAGTTGGAGTCTTTCCGAGCAGTACTTC. This gives the protein CASSWSLSEQYF.

Only a few counts were recorded for this clonotype. V and J are TRBV28 and TRBJ2-7, with D uncertain. Germline V gives CDR1 MDHEN, CDR2 SYDVKM. The CDR3 loop spans 12 amino acids. The V end lost 6 bases, the J end lost 3 bases, and 9 bases lay between the germline ends. CDR3 loop: CASSTSLYEQYF. The CDR3 DNA is TGTGCCAGCAGCACCAGCCTCTACGAGCAGTACTTC.

This clonotype was recorded a few times. The chain is built from TRBV21-1 and TRBJ2-1; TRBD1, the table's D call, lacks a check against the DNA. TRBV21-1 is termed a pseudogene. CDR3 length equals 20 residues. For the CDR3, the DNA is TGTGCCAGCAGCAACGACAGGGATTTAGACCCTCTATATCTCTACAATGAGCAGTTCTTC. Protein sequence: CASSNDRDLDPLYLYNEQFF.

This clonotype was picked up many times. The chain links TRBV7-2 to TRBJ2-1, with a weak D call TRBD1 (5 bases). CDR3 length: 12 amino acids. In germline, CDR1 is SGHTA, CDR2 FQGNSA. Trimming removed 3 bases at V and 9 bases at J, with 9 bases between. The CDR3 protein is CASSFLDTEQFF. Written as DNA, the CDR3 is TGTGCCAGCAGCTTTTTGGACACTGAGCAGTTCTTC.

This clonotype has a handful of counts. V is TRBV29-1 and J is TRBJ2-7; 8 positions agree with TRBD2. V dropped 8 bases and J dropped 2; count of bases not matched to a gene: 14. Germline loops: CDR1 SQVTM, CDR2 ANQGSEA. There are 15 residues in the CDR3. As DNA, the CDR3 is TGCAGCAGTACCCCCCGGGGCGGGAGGCCCTACGAGCAGTACTTC. It translates to CSSTPRGGRPYEQYF.

This sequence joins TRBV5-4 and TRBJ2-3; D is undetermined. CDR3 length equals 13 residues. V dropped 4 bases and J dropped 6 bases, with 12 bases sitting between them. CDR1 and CDR2 (germline): SGHNT, YYREEE (reference sequence). CDR3 amino acids: CASSLDPGDTQYF. The DNA for the CDR3 is TGTGCCAGCAGCCTGGACCCTGGGGATACGCAGTATTTT.

V is TRBV29-1 and J is TRBJ2-6; the match to TRBD1 covers 12 bases. The CDR3 covers 17 residues. Germline CDR1 SQVTM, CDR2 ANQGSEA. J was trimmed by 3 bases and V by 6 bases; bases with no gene match: 9. This CDR3 reads CSVGGQGADRGANVLTF. CDR3 coding DNA: TGCAGCGTCGGGGGACAGGGGGCCGATCGTGGGGCCAACGTCCTGACTTTC.

This clonotype was counted ten times or more. The V gene is TRBV24-1, the J gene TRBJ2-1, with 10 bases that match TRBD2. The V segment lost 3 bases and the J segment 6 bases; nucleotides outside the gene matches: 10. Germline V lookup: CDR1 KGHDR, CDR2 SFDVKD. The CDR3 totals 17 residues. The CDR3 region is CATSDPRAGGPRNEQFF. CDR3 DNA sequence: TGTGCCACCAGTGATCCTCGAGCGGGAGGGCCCCGCAATGAGCAGTTCTTC.

On this clonotype: An end of the junction does not agree with germline; a read error may underlie this. The chain links TRBV28 to TRBJ2-1, with TRBD2 matching 12 bases. CDR1 and CDR2 from the germline V gene are MDHEN and SYDVKM. This CDR3 comprises 16 residues. DNA for the CDR3: TGTGCCACCAGTTCCCCGACTAGCGGGAGTTATGATGAGCAGTTCTTC. Residues: CATSSPTSGSYDEQFF.

There are many counts of this clonotype. The chain is built from TRBV12-3 or TRBV12-4 and TRBJ2-7; D perhaps matches TRBD1 (6 bases). This CDR3 comprises 13 residues. Trimming removed 10 bases at V and 6 bases at J, with 19 bases between. This CDR3 reads CATSRAGAGEQYF. CDR3 in DNA: TGTGCCACTAGTAGGGCAGGGGCAGGCGAGCAGTACTTC.